The rows below give T cell receptor beta chains drawn from one sample of a study of naive and memory T cell subsets. TCRdb reprocessed the UMI-ligation and nested PCR reads with MiXCR, giving one entry per CDR3 protein. Of tens of thousands of distinct CDR3 sequences listed, roughly 9.3% were seen once; the top ten hold 1.2%. The material sequenced was naive CD8+ T cells from blood. These receptors originate from a human donor in good health. The CDR3 runs from the conserved cysteine through the conserved F or W. D genes are given only for firm matches. Clone size is not always given. Where it is, it says once, few, many or a class for expanded clones.

CDR3 length	V gene	clone size	J gene	D gene	CDR3 protein	CDR3 DNA
13	TRBV29-1	many	TRBJ2-5	NA	CSVIKRDQETQYF	TGCAGCGTTATCAAGCGGGACCAAGAGACCCAGTACTTC
13	TRBV24-1	few	TRBJ1-5	NA	CATSEGRHQPQHF	TGTGCCACCAGTGAGGGCAGGCATCAGCCCCAGCATTTT
12	TRBV28	few	TRBJ2-5	NA	CASSRYGQPQYF	TGTGCCAGCAGTCGCTATGGACAACCCCAGTACTTC
14	TRBV19	many	TRBJ2-2	NA	CASSLGQNTGELFF	TGTGCCAGTAGTCTGGGACAGAACACCGGGGAGCTGTTTTTT
17	TRBV5-6	NA	TRBJ2-2	TRBD2	CASSLAGLAGEAGELFF	TGTGCCAGCAGCTTGGCGGGACTAGCGGGAGAGGCCGGGGAGCTGTTTTTT
13	TRBV12-3/TRBV12-4	many	TRBJ2-7	NA	CASSFGPGDEQYF	TGTGCCAGCAGTTTTGGGCCGGGCGACGAGCAGTACTTC
16	TRBV5-1	NA	TRBJ2-2	NA	CASSLATAINTGELFF	TGCGCCAGCAGCTTGGCGACAGCGATAAACACCGGGGAGCTGTTTTTT
13	TRBV29-1	many	TRBJ2-7	NA	CSVEWAGSYEQYF	TGCAGCGTTGAATGGGCAGGGTCCTACGAGCAGTACTTC
15	TRBV29-1	few	TRBJ2-6	NA	CSVLLRVSGANVLTF	TGCAGCGTTCTCCTGCGGGTGTCTGGGGCCAACGTCCTGACTTTC
15	TRBV27	many	TRBJ2-1	TRBD2	CASSPGLAAYNEQFF	TGTGCCAGCAGTCCCGGACTAGCGGCCTACAATGAGCAGTTCTTC
16	TRBV29-1	many	TRBJ2-7	NA	CSVEMRGLTGPAEQYF	TGCAGCGTTGAAATGCGGGGGTTGACAGGGCCTGCGGAGCAGTACTTC
15	TRBV6-6	few	TRBJ1-1	TRBD1	CASSLFSGGGTEAFF	TGTGCCAGCAGTTTGTTTTCAGGGGGAGGCACTGAAGCTTTCTTT
15	TRBV28	few	TRBJ1-2	TRBD1	CASSLDRGGNYGYTF	TGTGCCAGCAGTTTAGACAGGGGCGGTAACTATGGCTACACCTTC
17	TRBV12-3/TRBV12-4	few	TRBJ2-7	TRBD2	CASSLRSGTQSSYEQYF	TGTGCCAGCAGTTTAAGGAGCGGGACTCAGAGCTCCTACGAGCAGTACTTC
15	TRBV27	few	TRBJ2-7	TRBD1	CASSLTPAGGYEQYF	TGTGCCAGCAGTTTAACCCCCGCAGGGGGCTACGAGCAGTACTTC
16	TRBV5-4	NA	TRBJ2-7	TRBD2	CASSFGLAGDGYEQYF	TGTGCCAGCAGCTTCGGGCTTGCGGGAGACGGCTACGAGCAGTACTTC
15	TRBV4-2	many	TRBJ1-4	TRBD1	CASSPKTGSNEKLFF	TGTGCCAGCAGCCCGAAGACAGGGTCTAATGAAAAACTGTTTTTT
16	TRBV27	many	TRBJ2-7	TRBD1	CASSRVPGQGLDEQYF	TGTGCCAGCAGCCGGGTACCGGGACAGGGGCTTGACGAGCAGTACTTC
15	TRBV20-1	NA	TRBJ2-5	TRBD2	CSARGLAGSQETQYF	TGCAGTGCTAGAGGTCTAGCGGGGAGCCAAGAGACCCAGTACTTC
15	TRBV6-1	many	TRBJ2-3	NA	CASMRAGLFADTQYF	TGTGCCAGCATGAGGGCAGGGCTCTTCGCAGATACGCAGTATTTT
12	TRBV6-2/TRBV6-3	few	TRBJ2-7	NA	CASSYGNYEQYF	TGTGCCAGCAGTTACGGCAACTACGAGCAGTACTTC
13	TRBV20-1	many	TRBJ2-3	NA	CTFPWGGTDTQYF	TGCACCTTCCCCTGGGGGGGCACAGATACGCAGTATTTT
13	TRBV13	few	TRBJ2-7	TRBD1	CASSHGTGLEQYF	TGTGCCAGCAGCCACGGGACAGGGTTAGAGCAGTACTTC
15	TRBV5-1	few	TRBJ2-2	NA	CASSLYKGTTGELFF	TGCGCCAGCAGCTTGTATAAGGGTACGACCGGGGAGCTGTTTTTT
15	TRBV6-5	few	TRBJ1-1	NA	CASSYSTEMNTEAFF	TGTGCCAGCAGTTACTCGACCGAGATGAACACTGAAGCTTTCTTT
14	TRBV5-4	few	TRBJ2-3	NA	CASSFLGGSNTQYF	TGTGCCAGCAGCTTTCTCGGGGGCTCAAATACGCAGTATTTT
15	TRBV14	NA	TRBJ2-1	NA	CASSQGYPSYNEQFF	TGTGCCAGCAGCCAAGGATACCCTTCCTACAATGAGCAGTTCTTC
16	TRBV5-4	NA	TRBJ1-2	TRBD1	CASSSWGQGSNYGYTF	TGTGCCAGCAGCTCCTGGGGACAGGGATCTAACTATGGCTACACCTTC
16	TRBV7-9	many	TRBJ1-2	TRBD1	CASSTLFQGALYGYTF	TGTGCCAGCAGCACCTTATTCCAGGGGGCTTTGTATGGCTACACCTTC
15	TRBV11-2	many	TRBJ2-5	TRBD1	CASSPRTGPQETQYF	TGTGCCAGCAGCCCCCGGACAGGTCCCCAAGAGACCCAGTACTTC
14	TRBV4-1	few	TRBJ2-1	TRBD2	CASSLAGLYNEQFF	TGCGCCAGCAGCCTAGCGGGGCTCTACAATGAGCAGTTCTTC
22	TRBV15	many	TRBJ2-3	NA	CATSRDLPFRETERGRTDTQYF	TGTGCCACCAGCAGAGATTTACCATTTCGGGAAACAGAAAGGGGGAGAACAGATACGCAGTATTTT
11	TRBV5-6	NA	TRBJ2-7	NA	CASSVSGPQYF	TGTGCCAGCAGCGTGTCGGGACCCCAGTACTTC
13	TRBV29-1	many	TRBJ2-2	NA	CSVDHANTGELFF	TGCAGCGTTGACCACGCCAACACCGGGGAGCTGTTTTTT
15	TRBV7-2	many	TRBJ2-3	TRBD2	CASSPRGRATDTQYF	TGTGCCAGCAGCCCAAGAGGGAGGGCCACAGATACGCAGTATTTT
14	TRBV30	few	TRBJ2-5	TRBD1	CAWLPGQGAETQYF	TGTGCCTGGTTACCGGGACAGGGGGCCGAGACCCAGTACTTC
15	TRBV9	NA	TRBJ2-3	NA	CASSVGDAGTDTQYF	TGTGCCAGCAGCGTAGGCGATGCCGGCACAGATACGCAGTATTTT
15	TRBV25-1	many	TRBJ2-3	NA	CASSELPARTDTQYF	TGTGCCAGCAGTGAATTACCAGCGCGCACAGATACGCAGTATTTT
14	TRBV7-9	few	TRBJ2-5	TRBD2	CASSWTSGSETQYF	TGTGCCAGCAGCTGGACTAGCGGGAGTGAGACCCAGTACTTC
13	TRBV7-9	many	TRBJ2-2	NA	CASITPGRWELFF	TGTGCCAGCATTACCCCGGGACGCTGGGAGCTGTTTTTT
16	TRBV5-6	many	TRBJ2-2	NA	CASTPKEQGGTGELFF	TGTGCCAGCACTCCAAAGGAACAGGGGGGGACCGGGGAGCTGTTTTTT
14	TRBV3-1	NA	TRBJ2-7	NA	CASSHPGRDYEQYF	TGTGCCAGCAGCCACCCTGGGCGGGACTACGAGCAGTACTTC
15	TRBV28	few	TRBJ2-1	TRBD2	CASSLSLAGGRGQFF	TGTGCCAGCAGTTTATCCCTAGCGGGAGGGCGGGGGCAGTTCTTC
14	TRBV13	many	TRBJ2-5	NA	CASSPRGAQETQYF	TGTGCCAGCAGTCCCAGGGGTGCCCAAGAGACCCAGTACTTC
14	TRBV5-1	NA	TRBJ2-1	NA	CASSLTGPYNEQFF	TGCGCCAGCAGCCTTACAGGGCCCTACAATGAGCAGTTCTTC
15	TRBV14	many	TRBJ2-1	TRBD1	CASSPRDRRGDEQFF	TGTGCCAGCAGCCCCCGGGACAGGAGAGGGGATGAGCAGTTCTTC
14	TRBV28	NA	TRBJ2-1	TRBD2	CASSLALAGGSQFF	TGTGCCAGCAGTTTAGCATTAGCGGGAGGGTCGCAGTTCTTC
14	TRBV7-2	NA	TRBJ2-7	TRBD1	CASSLGQGGLEQCF	TGTGCCAGCAGCTTAGGACAGGGTGGGCTCGAGCAGTGCTTC
12	TRBV29-1	many	TRBJ2-7	NA	CSVESEPSEQYF	TGCAGCGTTGAATCGGAACCCAGTGAGCAGTACTTC
14	TRBV30	few	TRBJ1-1	NA	CAWSEGLMNTEAFF	TGTGCCTGGAGTGAAGGGCTAATGAACACTGAAGCTTTCTTT
16	TRBV10-1	NA	TRBJ2-7	NA	CASSGPVRDSTYEQYF	TGCGCCAGCAGTGGTCCGGTTCGTGACTCGACCTACGAGCAGTACTTC
15	TRBV6-2/TRBV6-3	NA	TRBJ2-7	TRBD1	CASSYAGTGRYEQYF	TGTGCCAGCAGTTACGCCGGGACAGGGAGATACGAGCAGTACTTC